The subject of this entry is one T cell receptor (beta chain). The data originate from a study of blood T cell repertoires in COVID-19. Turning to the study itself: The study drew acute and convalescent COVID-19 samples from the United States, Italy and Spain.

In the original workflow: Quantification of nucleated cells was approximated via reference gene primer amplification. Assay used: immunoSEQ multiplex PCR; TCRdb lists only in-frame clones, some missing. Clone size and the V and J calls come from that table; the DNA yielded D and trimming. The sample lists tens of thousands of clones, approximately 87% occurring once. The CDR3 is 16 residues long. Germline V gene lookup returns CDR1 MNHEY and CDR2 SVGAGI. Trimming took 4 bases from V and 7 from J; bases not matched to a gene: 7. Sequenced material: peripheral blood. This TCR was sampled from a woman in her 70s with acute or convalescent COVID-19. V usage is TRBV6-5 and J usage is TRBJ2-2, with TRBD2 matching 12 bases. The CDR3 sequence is CASSSGLAGMGGELFF. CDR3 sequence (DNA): TGTGCCAGCAGTTCCGGACTAGCGGGAATGGGCGGGGAGCTGTTTTTT.